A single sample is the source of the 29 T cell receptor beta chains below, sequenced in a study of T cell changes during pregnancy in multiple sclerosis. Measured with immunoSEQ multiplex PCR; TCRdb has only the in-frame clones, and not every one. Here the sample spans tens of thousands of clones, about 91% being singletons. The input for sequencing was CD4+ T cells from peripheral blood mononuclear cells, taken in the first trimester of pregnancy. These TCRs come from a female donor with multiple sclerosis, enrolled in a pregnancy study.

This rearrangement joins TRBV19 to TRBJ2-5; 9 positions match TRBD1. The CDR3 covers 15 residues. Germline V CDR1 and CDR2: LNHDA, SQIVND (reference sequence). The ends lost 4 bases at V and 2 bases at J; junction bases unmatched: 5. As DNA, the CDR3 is TGTGCCAGTAGTACACCGACAGGGGGGCAAGAGACCCAGTACTTC. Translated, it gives CASSTPTGGQETQYF.

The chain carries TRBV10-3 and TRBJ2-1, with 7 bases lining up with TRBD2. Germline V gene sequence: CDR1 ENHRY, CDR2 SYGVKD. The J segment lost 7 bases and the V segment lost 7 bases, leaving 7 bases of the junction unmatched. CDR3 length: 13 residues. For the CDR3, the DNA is TGTGCCATCACCGCGGGAGCGGGGAATGAGCAGTTCTTC. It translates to CAITAGAGNEQFF.

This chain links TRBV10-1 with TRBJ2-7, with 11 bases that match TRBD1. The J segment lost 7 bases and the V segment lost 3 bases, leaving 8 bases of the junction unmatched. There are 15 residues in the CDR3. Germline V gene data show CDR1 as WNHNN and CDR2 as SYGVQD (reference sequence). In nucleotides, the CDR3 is TGCGCCAGCAGTGATTCCCGGGACAGGGGGACGGAGCAGTACTTC. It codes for CASSDSRDRGTEQYF.

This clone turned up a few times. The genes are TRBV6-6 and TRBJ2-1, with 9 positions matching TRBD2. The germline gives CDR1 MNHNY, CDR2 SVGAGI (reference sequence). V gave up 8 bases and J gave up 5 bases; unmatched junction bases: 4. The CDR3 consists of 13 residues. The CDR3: CASCGRENNEQFF. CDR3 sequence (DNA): TGTGCCAGCTGCGGGAGGGAGAACAATGAGCAGTTCTTC.

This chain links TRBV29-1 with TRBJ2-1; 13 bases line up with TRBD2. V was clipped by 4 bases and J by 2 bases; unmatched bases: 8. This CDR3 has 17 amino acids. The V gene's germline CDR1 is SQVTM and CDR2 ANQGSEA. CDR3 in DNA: TGCAGCGTTGTCCTGACTAGCGGGGGGATCGCCTACAATGAGCAGTTCTTC. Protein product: CSVVLTSGGIAYNEQFF.

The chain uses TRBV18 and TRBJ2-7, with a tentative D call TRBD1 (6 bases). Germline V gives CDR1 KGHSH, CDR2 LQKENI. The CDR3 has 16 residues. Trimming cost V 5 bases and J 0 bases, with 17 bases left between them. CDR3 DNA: TGTGCCAGCTCAGGCTCAGGGGTCCCTAGCTCCTACGAGCAGTACTTC. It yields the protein CASSGSGVPSSYEQYF.

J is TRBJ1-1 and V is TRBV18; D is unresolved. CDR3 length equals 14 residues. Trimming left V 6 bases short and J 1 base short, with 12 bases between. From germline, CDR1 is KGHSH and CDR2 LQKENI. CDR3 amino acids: CASSSAGKNTEAFF. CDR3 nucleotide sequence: TGTGCCAGCTCCTCCGCCGGGAAGAACACTGAAGCTTTCTTT. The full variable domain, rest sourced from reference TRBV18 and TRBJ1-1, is NAGVMQNPRHLVRRRGQEARLRCSPMKGHSHVYWYRQLPEEGLKFMVYLQKENIIDESGMPKERFSAEFPKEGPSILRIQQVVRGDSAAYFCASSSAGKNTEAFFGQGTRLTVV.

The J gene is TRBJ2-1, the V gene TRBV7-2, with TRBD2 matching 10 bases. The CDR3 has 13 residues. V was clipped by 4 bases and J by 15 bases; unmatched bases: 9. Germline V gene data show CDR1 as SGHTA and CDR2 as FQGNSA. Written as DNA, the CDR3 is TGTGCCAGCAGCTCAAGACTAGCGGGTCTTAGGTTCTTC. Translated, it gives CASSSRLAGLRFF.

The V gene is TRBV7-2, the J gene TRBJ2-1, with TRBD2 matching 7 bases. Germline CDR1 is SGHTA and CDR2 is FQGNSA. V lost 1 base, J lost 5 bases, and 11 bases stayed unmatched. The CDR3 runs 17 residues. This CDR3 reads CASSLVSGALGHNEQFF. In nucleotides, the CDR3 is TGTGCCAGCAGCTTAGTCAGCGGGGCCCTTGGCCACAATGAGCAGTTCTTC. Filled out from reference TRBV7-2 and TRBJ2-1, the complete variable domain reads GAGVSQSPSNKVTEKGKDVELRCDPISGHTALYWYRQSLGQGLEFLIYFQGNSAPDKSGLPSDRFSAERTGGSVSTLTIQRTQQEDSAVYLCASSLVSGALGHNEQFFGPGTRLTVL.

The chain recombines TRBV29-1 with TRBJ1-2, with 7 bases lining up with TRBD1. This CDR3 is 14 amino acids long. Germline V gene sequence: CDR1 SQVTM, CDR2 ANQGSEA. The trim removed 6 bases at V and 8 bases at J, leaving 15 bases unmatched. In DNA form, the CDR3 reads TGCAGCGTGGGTCTGGGACAGCGTCTCGGGGGCTACACCTTC. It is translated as CSVGLGQRLGGYTF.

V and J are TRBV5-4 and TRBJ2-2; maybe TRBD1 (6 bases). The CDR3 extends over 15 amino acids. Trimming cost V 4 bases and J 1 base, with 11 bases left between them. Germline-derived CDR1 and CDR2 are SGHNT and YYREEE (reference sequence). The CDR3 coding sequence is TGTGCCAGCAGCCGCGGACAGCTGAACACCGGGGAGCTGTTTTTT. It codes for CASSRGQLNTGELFF.

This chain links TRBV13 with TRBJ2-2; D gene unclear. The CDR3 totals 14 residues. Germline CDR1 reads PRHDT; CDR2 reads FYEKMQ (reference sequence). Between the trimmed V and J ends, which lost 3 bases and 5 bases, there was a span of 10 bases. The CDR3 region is CASSFLVGTGELFF. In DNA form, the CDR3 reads TGTGCCAGCAGCTTTCTAGTTGGGACCGGGGAGCTGTTTTTT. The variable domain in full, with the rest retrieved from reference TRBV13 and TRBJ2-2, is AAGVIQSPRHLIKEKRETATLKCYPIPRHDTVYWYQQGPGQDPQFLISFYEKMQSDKGSIPDRFSAQQFSDYHSELNMSSLELGDSALYFCASSFLVGTGELFFGEGSRLTVL.

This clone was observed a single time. In DNA form, the CDR3 reads TGCGCCAGCAGCCAACAACTAGCGGGAGAGGTGGGGGAGCTGTTTTTT. It yields the protein CASSQQLAGEVGELFF. This rearrangement joins TRBV5-1 to TRBJ2-2; 11 bases align to TRBD2. Losses at the gene ends were 4 bases for V and 8 bases for J; bases not matched to a gene: 10. In germline, CDR1 is SGHRS, CDR2 YFSETQ. The CDR3 loop spans 16 amino acids.

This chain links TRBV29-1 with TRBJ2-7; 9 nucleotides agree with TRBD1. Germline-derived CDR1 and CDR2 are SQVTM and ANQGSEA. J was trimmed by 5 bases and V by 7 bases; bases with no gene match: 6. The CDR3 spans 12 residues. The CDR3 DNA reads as TGCAGCGCTACACAGGGGGCGGACGAGCAGTACTTC. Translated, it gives CSATQGADEQYF.

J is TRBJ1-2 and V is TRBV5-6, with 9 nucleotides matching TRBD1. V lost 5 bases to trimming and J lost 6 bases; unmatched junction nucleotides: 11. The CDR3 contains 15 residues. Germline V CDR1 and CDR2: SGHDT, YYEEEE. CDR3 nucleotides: TGTGCCAGCAGTTTTGGACAGGGGCCTTCCCATGGCTACACCTTC. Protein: CASSFGQGPSHGYTF.

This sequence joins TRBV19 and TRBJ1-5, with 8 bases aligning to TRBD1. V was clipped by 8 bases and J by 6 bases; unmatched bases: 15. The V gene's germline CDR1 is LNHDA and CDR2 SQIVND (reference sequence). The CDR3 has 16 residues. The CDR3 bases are TGTGCCAGTGGTTTTTCAAGCAGGGGGCTGGGTCAGCCCCAGCATTTT. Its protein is CASGFSSRGLGQPQHF.

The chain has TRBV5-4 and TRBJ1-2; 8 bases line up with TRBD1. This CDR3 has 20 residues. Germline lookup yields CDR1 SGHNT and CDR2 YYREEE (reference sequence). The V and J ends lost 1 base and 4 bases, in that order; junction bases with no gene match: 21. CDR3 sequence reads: CASSLRRGGRGRVGGYGYTF. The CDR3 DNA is TGTGCCAGCAGCTTGCGGCGGGGAGGCAGGGGGCGCGTTGGGGGCTATGGCTACACCTTC.

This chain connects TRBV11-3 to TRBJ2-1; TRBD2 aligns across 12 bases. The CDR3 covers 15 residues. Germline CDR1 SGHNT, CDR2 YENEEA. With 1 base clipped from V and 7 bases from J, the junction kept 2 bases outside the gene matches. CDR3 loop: CASSLGTSGRNEQFF. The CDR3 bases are TGTGCCAGCAGCTTAGGAACTAGCGGGAGGAATGAGCAGTTCTTC.

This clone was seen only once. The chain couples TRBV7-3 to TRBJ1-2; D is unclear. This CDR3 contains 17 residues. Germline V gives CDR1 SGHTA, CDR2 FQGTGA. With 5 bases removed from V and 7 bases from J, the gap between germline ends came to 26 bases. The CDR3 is CASSHAPTAAGGVGYTF. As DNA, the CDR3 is TGTGCCAGCAGCCATGCTCCCACCGCGGCGGGTGGGGTTGGCTACACCTTC.

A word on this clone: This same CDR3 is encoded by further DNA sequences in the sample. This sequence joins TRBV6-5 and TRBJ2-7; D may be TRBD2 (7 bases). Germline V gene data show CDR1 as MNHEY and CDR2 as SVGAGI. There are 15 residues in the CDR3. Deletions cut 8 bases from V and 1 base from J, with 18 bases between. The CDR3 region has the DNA TGTGCCAGCTCAAGGGGGGGGAAAGGTTCCTACGAGCAGTACTTC. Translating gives CASSRGGKGSYEQYF.

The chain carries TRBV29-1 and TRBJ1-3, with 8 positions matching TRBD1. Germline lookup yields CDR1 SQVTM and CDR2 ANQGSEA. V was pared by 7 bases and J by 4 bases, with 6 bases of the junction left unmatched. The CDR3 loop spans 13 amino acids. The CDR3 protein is CSGRRGLGNTIYF. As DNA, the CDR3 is TGCAGCGGCCGCAGGGGGCTCGGAAACACCATATATTTT.

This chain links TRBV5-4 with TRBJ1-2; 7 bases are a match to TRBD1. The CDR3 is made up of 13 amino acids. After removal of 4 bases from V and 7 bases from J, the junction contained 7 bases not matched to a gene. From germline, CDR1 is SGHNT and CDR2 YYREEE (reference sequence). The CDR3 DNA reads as TGTGCCAGCAGCAACGACAGGGATGGTGGCTACACCTTC. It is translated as CASSNDRDGGYTF.

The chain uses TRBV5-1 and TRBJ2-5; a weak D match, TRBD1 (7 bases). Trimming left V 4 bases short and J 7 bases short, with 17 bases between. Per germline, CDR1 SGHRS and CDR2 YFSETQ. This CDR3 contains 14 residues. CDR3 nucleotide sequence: TGCGCCAGCAGCGCCCAGGGGGGTCTTCGGACCCAGTACTTC. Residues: CASSAQGGLRTQYF.

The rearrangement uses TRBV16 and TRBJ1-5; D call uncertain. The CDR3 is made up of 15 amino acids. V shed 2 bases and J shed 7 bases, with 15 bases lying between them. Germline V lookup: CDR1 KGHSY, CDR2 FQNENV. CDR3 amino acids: CASSQTQSGYQPQHF. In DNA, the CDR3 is TGTGCCAGCAGCCAAACCCAGTCGGGTTACCAGCCCCAGCATTTT.

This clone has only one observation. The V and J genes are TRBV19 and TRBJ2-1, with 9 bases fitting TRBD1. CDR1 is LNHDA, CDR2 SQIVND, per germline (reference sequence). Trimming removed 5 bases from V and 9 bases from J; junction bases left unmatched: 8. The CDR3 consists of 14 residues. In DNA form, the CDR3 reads TGTGCCAGTAGTCCCGGACAGGGGTCCCGTGAGCAGTTCTTC. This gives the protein CASSPGQGSREQFF.

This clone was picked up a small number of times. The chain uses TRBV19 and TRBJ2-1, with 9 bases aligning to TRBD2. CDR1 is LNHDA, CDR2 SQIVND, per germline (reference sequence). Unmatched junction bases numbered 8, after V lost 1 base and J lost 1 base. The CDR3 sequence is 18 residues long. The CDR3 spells CASSIGKAGGKSYNEQFF. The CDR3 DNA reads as TGTGCCAGTAGTATAGGTAAAGCGGGAGGCAAGTCCTACAATGAGCAGTTCTTC.

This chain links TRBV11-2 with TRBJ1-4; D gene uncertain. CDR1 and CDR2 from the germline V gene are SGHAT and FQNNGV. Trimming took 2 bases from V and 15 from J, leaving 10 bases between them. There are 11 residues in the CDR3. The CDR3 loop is CASSLKERVFF. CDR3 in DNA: TGTGCCAGCAGCTTAAAAGAGAGGGTGTTTTTT.

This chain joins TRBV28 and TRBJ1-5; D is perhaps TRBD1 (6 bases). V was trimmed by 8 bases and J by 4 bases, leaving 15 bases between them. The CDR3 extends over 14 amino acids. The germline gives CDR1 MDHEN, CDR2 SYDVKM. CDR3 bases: TGTGCCAGCTCCCGGGGGGCAGGGAATCAGCCCCAGCATTTT. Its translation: CASSRGAGNQPQHF.

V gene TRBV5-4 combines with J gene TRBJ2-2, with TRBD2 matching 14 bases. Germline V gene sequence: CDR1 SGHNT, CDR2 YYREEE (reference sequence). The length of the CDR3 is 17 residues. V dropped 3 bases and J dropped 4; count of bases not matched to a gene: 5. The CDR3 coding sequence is TGTGCCAGCAGCTCGGGACTAGCGGGAGTCGGCACCGGGGAGCTGTTTTTT. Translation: CASSSGLAGVGTGELFF.